This is a list of T cell receptor beta chains from one sample in a study of T cells in Graves' hyperthyroidism and ophthalmopathy. TCRdb reprocessed the multiplex PCR reads with MiXCR, giving one entry per CDR3 protein. The sample yields roughly 510,000 distinct CDR3 sequences, 40% to 50% seen once. The sample consisted of peripheral blood or thyroid tissue (not recorded which). The receptors here all came from an adult woman with Graves' disease, either hyperthyroidism or ophthalmopathy (not recorded which). CDR3s include the opening cysteine and the closing phenylalanine or tryptophan. A D gene is named only where the DNA matches it firmly. Expanded clones get a size class; other rows say once, few or many, or leave the size out.

v_gene	d_gene	j_gene	abundance	CDR3aa	CDR3nt
TRBV14	TRBD1	TRBJ1-1	once	CASRGQGAVGAFF	TGTGCCAGCAGGGGACAGGGGGCTGTCGGAGCTTTCTTT
TRBV4-2	NA	TRBJ1-2	many	CASSQGARVQDGYTF	TGTGCCAGCAGCCAAGGGGCGAGGGTTCAGGATGGCTACACCTTC
TRBV7-3	NA	TRBJ2-3	NA	CASSLVATMGTQYF	TGTGCCAGCAGCCTAGTGGCCACTATGGGTACGCAGTATTTT
TRBV9	NA	TRBJ1-2	NA	CASSVEGNGYTF	TGTGCCAGCAGCGTGGAGGGGAACGGCTACACCTTC
TRBV19	NA	TRBJ2-7	few	CASSTQPSYEQYF	TGTGCCAGTAGTACGCAACCTTCCTACGAGCAGTACTTC
TRBV6-5	TRBD1	TRBJ2-5	NA	CASSYLEQGKTQYF	TGTGCCAGCAGTTACCTAGAACAGGGGAAGACCCAGTACTTC
TRBV5-1	NA	TRBJ2-2	many	CASTAQGRNTGELFF	TGCGCCAGCACCGCCCAGGGACGAAACACCGGGGAGCTGTTTTTT
TRBV7-9	TRBD1	TRBJ2-7	NA	CASIGDRGRRQYF	TGTGCCAGCATCGGGGACAGGGGGCGACGGCAGTACTTC
TRBV5-1	TRBD2	TRBJ2-1	NA	CASSLASGSIGEQFF	TGCGCCAGCAGCTTGGCTAGCGGGAGTATCGGTGAGCAGTTCTTC
TRBV24-1	NA	TRBJ1-4	NA	CATSEGPPPGEKLFF	TGTGCCACCAGTGAGGGGCCGCCCCCGGGGGAAAAACTGTTTTTT
TRBV25-1	NA	TRBJ1-4	once	CASSVRDTEKLFF	TGTGCCAGCAGTGTCAGGGACACAGAAAAACTGTTTTTT
TRBV2	NA	TRBJ2-7	NA	CASSEGVNEQYF	TGTGCCAGCAGTGAGGGAGTGAACGAGCAGTACTTC
TRBV15	NA	TRBJ2-5	NA	CATSRVARGQETQYF	TGTGCCACCAGCAGAGTGGCGCGGGGCCAAGAGACCCAGTACTTC
TRBV15	NA	TRBJ1-1	NA	CATSREKVGPNGAFF	TGTGCCACCAGCAGAGAAAAGGTGGGACCGAATGGGGCTTTCTTT
TRBV7-2	NA	TRBJ1-6	few	CASSSGQSWAPPLHF	TGTGCCAGCAGCTCAGGACAGTCTTGGGCCCCACCCCTCCACTTT
TRBV7-8	TRBD2	TRBJ2-5	NA	CASSCGLAETQYF	TGTGCCAGCAGCTGCGGACTAGCGGAGACCCAGTACTTC
TRBV20-1	NA	TRBJ2-5	many	CSAERGIGETQYF	TGCAGTGCGGAGAGGGGGATTGGCGAGACCCAGTACTTC
TRBV25-1	NA	TRBJ1-2	NA	CASVDLVGQGNTF	NA
TRBV9	NA	TRBJ1-1	few	CASSVDRGLNTEAFF	TGTGCCAGCAGCGTAGATCGGGGACTGAACACTGAAGCTTTCTTT
TRBV6-5	NA	TRBJ1-6	many	CASAIPGRDSPLHF	TGTGCCAGCGCGATCCCGGGGCGGGATTCACCCCTCCACTTT
TRBV7-6	NA	TRBJ1-1	NA	CASSRYVTAGLSEAFF	TGTGCCAGCAGCCGATACGTTACGGCGGGACTCTCTGAAGCTTTCTTT
TRBV28	TRBD2	TRBJ2-2	NA	CASSTTSGPGELFF	TGTGCCAGCAGTACGACTAGCGGGCCCGGGGAGCTGTTTTTT
TRBV29-1	NA	TRBJ1-4	NA	CSVEAGPNEKLFF	TGCAGCGTTGAAGCAGGTCCTAATGAAAAACTGTTTTTT
TRBV7-3	NA	TRBJ2-2	once	CASSLPGVGGELFF	TGTGCCAGCAGCTTACCAGGGGTGGGCGGGGAGCTGTTTTTT
TRBV7-2	TRBD1	TRBJ2-7	NA	CASSLVGTGGHEQYF	TGTGCCAGCAGCTTAGTGGGGACAGGGGGCCACGAGCAGTACTTC
TRBV7-2	NA	TRBJ2-7	many	CASSLNIYEQYF	TGTGCCAGCAGCTTAAACATCTACGAGCAGTACTTC
TRBV20-1	NA	TRBJ1-2	NA	CSASGRLSGYTF	TGCAGTGCTAGTGGACGGTTGAGTGGCTACACCTTC
TRBV10-3	NA	TRBJ1-5	NA	CAISITGTRGNQPQHF	TGTGCCATCAGCATCACCGGGACTAGGGGCAATCAGCCCCAGCATTTT
TRBV20-1	TRBD1	TRBJ1-6	many	CSVNRGDNSPLHF	TGCAGTGTAAACAGGGGAGATAATTCACCCCTCCACTTT
TRBV20-1	NA	TRBJ2-2	NA	CSARGELFF	TGCAGTGCTAGAGGGGAGCTGTTTTTT
TRBV7-2	TRBD1	TRBJ2-2	NA	CASSLTGLAGELFF	TGTGCCAGCAGCCTGACAGGGTTGGCCGGGGAGCTGTTTTTT
TRBV19	TRBD2	TRBJ2-5	many	CASSIRFSGRIETQYF	TGTGCCAGTAGTATTCGTTTTAGCGGGAGGATTGAGACCCAGTACTTC
TRBV20-1	NA	TRBJ1-2	NA	CSRQRDTSGDDGYTF	TGCAGTCGACAGCGGGACACTTCCGGGGACGATGGCTACACCTTC
TRBV18	NA	TRBJ2-7	NA	CASSPRARRDSYEQYF	TGTGCCAGCTCACCACGAGCACGGAGGGATAGCTACGAGCAGTACTTC
TRBV20-1	NA	TRBJ1-1	few	CSARRHNLNTEAFF	TGCAGTGCTAGGCGTCACAACCTGAACACTGAAGCTTTCTTT